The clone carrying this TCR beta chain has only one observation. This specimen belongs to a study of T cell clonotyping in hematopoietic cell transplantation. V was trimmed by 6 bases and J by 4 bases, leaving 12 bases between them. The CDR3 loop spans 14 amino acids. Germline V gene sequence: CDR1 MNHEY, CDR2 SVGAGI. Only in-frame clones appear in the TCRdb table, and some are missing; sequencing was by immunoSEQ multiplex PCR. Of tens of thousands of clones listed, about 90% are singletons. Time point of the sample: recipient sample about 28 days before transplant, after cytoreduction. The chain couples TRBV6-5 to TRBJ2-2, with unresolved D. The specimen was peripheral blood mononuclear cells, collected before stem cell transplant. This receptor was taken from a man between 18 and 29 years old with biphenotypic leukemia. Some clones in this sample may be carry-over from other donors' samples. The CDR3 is CASRPVAGTGELFF. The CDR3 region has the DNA TGTGCCAGCAGACCCGTTGCCGGCACCGGGGAGCTGTTTTTT.